The clone carrying this T cell receptor (beta chain) was picked up a small number of times. The target antigen is unknown. TCRdb used MiXCR to reprocess the 5' RACE reads, holding one entry per CDR3 protein. The data show 170,000 or so distinct CDR3 sequences, about 22% seen once. V was trimmed by 0 bases and J by 3 bases, leaving 14 bases between them. This CDR3 is built from 17 residues. Germline V gene sequence: CDR1 SGHVS, CDR2 FQNEAQ. This specimen comes from a study of T-cell memory formation after mild COVID-19. About the research overall: TCR clusters were largely donor specific.

Study observations and caveats: Memory cells collected pre-infection included some clones that later responded, suggesting cross-reactive memory joined.

The TCR originated in an adult woman who had mild COVID-19 (a few samples of this study predate the infection). Cell type and time point are not known. Material for sequencing was PBMCs or a T cell subset sorted from them (not recorded which). The rearrangement joins TRBV7-8 to TRBJ2-2, with D possibly being TRBD1 or TRBD2 (6 bases each). The CDR3 DNA sequence: TGTGCCAGCAGCTTAGCCGTAGGGGGGCGAGACACCGGGGAGCTGTTTTTT. Translating gives CASSLAVGGRDTGELFF.